A selection of T cell receptor beta chains follows, all from one sample in a study of cytotoxic CD8 clonotypes in ibrutinib-treated CLL. Assay: immunoSEQ multiplex PCR; the TCRdb copy retains only in-frame clones and omits some. The data contain 200,000 or so clones, about four fifths of them singletons. Sequenced material: PBMCs, taken after 12 months of ibrutinib treatment. Receptors originate from a human donor with chronic lymphocytic leukemia. The CDR3 runs from the conserved cysteine through the conserved F or W. The D gene is left open where the match is weak. Some rows mark clone size as missing; the rest say once, few, many or name a class of expanded clone.

D,V,J,size,CDR3,DNA
NA,TRBV20-1,TRBJ2-7,NA,CSARDGEQYF,TGCAGTGCCAGGGACGGTGAGCAGTACTTC
TRBD2,TRBV29-1,TRBJ2-5,NA,CSVSRLAGDQETQYF,TGCAGCGTTTCACGACTAGCGGGCGATCAAGAGACCCAGTACTTC
NA,TRBV10-3,TRBJ2-7,NA,CAIRGTVHSYEQYF,TGTGCCATCAGAGGGACGGTTCATTCCTACGAGCAGTACTTC
TRBD1,TRBV5-6,TRBJ1-2,NA,CASSFGTAYGYTF,TGTGCCAGCAGCTTCGGGACAGCGTATGGCTACACCTTC
NA,TRBV19,TRBJ1-2,NA,CARENRDGARSCYGYTF,TGTGCCAGGGAGAACCGGGACGGGGCGAGGAGTTGCTATGGCTACACCTTC
NA,TRBV7-8,TRBJ1-4,NA,CASSLGGWATNEKLFF,TGTGCCAGCAGCTTAGGGGGGTGGGCGACTAATGAAAAACTGTTTTTT
TRBD1,TRBV27,TRBJ1-2,NA,CASSPRGQGGYGYTF,TGTGCCAGCAGTCCCCGCGGACAGGGAGGCTATGGCTACACCTTC
TRBD2,TRBV5-1,TRBJ2-3,NA,CASSSGTSGRGTDTQYF,TGCGCCAGCAGCTCCGGGACTAGCGGGAGGGGCACAGATACGCAGTATTTT
TRBD1,TRBV6-6,TRBJ1-1,once,CASITTGVPEAFF,TGTGCCAGCATCACAACAGGGGTGCCTGAAGCTTTCTTT
TRBD2,TRBV19,TRBJ2-7,NA,CATSGASREQYF,TGTGCCACTAGCGGGGCCTCTCGGGAGCAGTACTTC
NA,TRBV9,TRBJ2-6,NA,CASSVAGYSGANVLTF,TGTGCCAGCAGCGTAGCCGGCTACTCTGGGGCCAACGTCCTGACTTTC
NA,TRBV19,TRBJ2-1,NA,CASSSASSYNEQFF,TGTGCCAGTAGTTCGGCGAGCTCCTACAATGAGCAGTTCTTC
TRBD2,TRBV2,TRBJ2-3,NA,CASSDWGGTDTQYF,TGTGCCAGCAGTGATTGGGGGGGTACAGATACGCAGTATTTT
NA,TRBV5-1,TRBJ1-6,NA,CASSLGAVSSYNSPLHF,TGCGCCAGCAGCTTGGGGGCGGTTAGCTCCTATAATTCACCCCTCCACTTT
NA,TRBV6-5,TRBJ2-1,NA,CASSYGAGLNEQFF,TGTGCCAGCAGTTACGGGGCAGGGCTCAATGAGCAGTTCTTC
TRBD2,TRBV4-1,TRBJ2-7,NA,CASSQGTSGISYEQYF,TGCGCCAGCAGCCAGGGGACTAGCGGGATCTCCTACGAGCAGTACTTC
NA,TRBV5-8,TRBJ1-4,NA,CASSWGGREKLFF,TGTGCCAGCAGCTGGGGCGGAAGAGAAAAACTGTTTTTT
NA,TRBV5-6,TRBJ2-7,NA,CASSSTPGRGYEQYF,TGTGCCAGCAGCTCCACCCCGGGACGGGGTTACGAGCAGTACTTC
TRBD1,TRBV19,TRBJ2-3,NA,CASSPPRGISTDTQYF,TGTGCCAGTAGTCCCCCCAGGGGGATTAGCACAGATACGCAGTATTTT
NA,TRBV28,TRBJ2-4,once,CASRGSRAKNIQYF,TGTGCCAGCAGAGGTAGCAGGGCCAAAAACATTCAGTACTTC
NA,TRBV28,TRBJ1-2,few,CASSLATVPGGYTF,TGTGCCAGCAGTTTAGCCACAGTCCCGGGAGGCTACACCTTC
NA,TRBV7-2,TRBJ2-3,NA,CASSSIWADTQYF,TGTGCCAGCAGCTCCATTTGGGCAGATACGCAGTATTTT
TRBD2,TRBV7-8,TRBJ2-5,NA,CASSSQRFPGGGPRVGETQYF,TGTGCCAGCAGCAGCCAGCGGTTCCCGGGGGGAGGGCCTCGGGTCGGAGAGACCCAGTACTTC
NA,TRBV5-1,TRBJ2-5,many,CASSQIQETQYF,TGCGCCAGCAGCCAAATCCAAGAGACCCAGTACTTC
NA,TRBV6-5,TRBJ1-1,once,CASSYRATSSEAFF,TGTGCCAGCAGTTATCGGGCGACCTCGTCAGAAGCTTTCTTT
NA,TRBV29-1,TRBJ2-7,NA,CSVLWVGAIEQYF,TGCAGCGTCCTCTGGGTTGGGGCAATCGAGCAGTACTTC
NA,TRBV5-6,TRBJ2-7,NA,CASSNLDRPYYEQYF,TGTGCCAGCAGCAACCTGGACAGACCGTACTACGAGCAGTACTTC
TRBD1,TRBV11-2,TRBJ1-3,NA,CASSYGTGGNTIYF,TGTGCCAGCAGCTACGGGACAGGAGGAAACACCATATATTTT
TRBD1,TRBV5-1,TRBJ2-3,NA,CASSEPGQGAADTQYF,TGCGCCAGCAGCGAACCGGGACAGGGGGCCGCAGATACGCAGTATTTT
NA,TRBV4-2,TRBJ2-1,many,CASSQDPGAAYNEQFF,TGTGCCAGCAGCCAAGACCCAGGGGCGGCCTACAATGAGCAGTTCTTC
NA,TRBV4-1,TRBJ2-1,NA,CASSQESFSEQFF,TGCGCCAGCAGCCAAGAGAGCTTTAGTGAGCAGTTCTTC
NA,TRBV6-1,TRBJ2-1,NA,CASSEAGTPYNEQFF,TGTGCCAGCAGTGAAGCCGGGACGCCCTACAATGAGCAGTTCTTC
NA,TRBV5-4,TRBJ1-2,NA,CASTNGGGAGRSYTF,TGTGCCAGCACCAACGGGGGGGGTGCTGGCCGTAGCTACACCTTC
TRBD2,TRBV27,TRBJ2-7,NA,CASRSLGTSGSYEQYF,TGTGCCAGCAGATCGCTAGGGACTAGCGGCTCCTACGAGCAGTACTTC
NA,TRBV19,TRBJ1-3,NA,CASKTASGNTIYF,TGTGCCAGTAAGACAGCGTCTGGAAACACCATATATTTT
TRBD1,TRBV27,TRBJ2-7,few,CASSTIRGRNEQYF,TGTGCCAGCAGTACTATCAGGGGGCGGAACGAGCAGTACTTC
NA,TRBV1,TRBJ2-1,NA,CTSSQDGGQGANEQFF,TGCACCAGCAGCCAAGATGGAGGACAGGGGGCCAATGAGCAGTTCTTC
TRBD1,TRBV7-9,TRBJ2-2,few,CASSLPPGQISNTGELFF,TGTGCCAGCAGCTTACCGCCGGGACAGATATCGAACACCGGGGAGCTGTTTTTT
TRBD2,TRBV5-1,TRBJ2-2,once,CASSLSAVRGGTGELFF,TGCGCCAGCAGCTTGTCTGCTGTGCGGGGGGGCACCGGGGAGCTGTTTTTT
NA,TRBV27,TRBJ2-7,NA,CASSPWLVTRYEQYF,TGTGCCAGCAGTCCGTGGCTAGTTACTCGGTACGAGCAGTACTTC
TRBD2,TRBV10-3,TRBJ2-3,once,CAGKLASTDTQYF,TGTGCCGGGAAACTAGCGAGCACAGATACGCAGTATTTT
NA,TRBV6-1,TRBJ2-1,NA,CASRSWGSHEQFF,TGTGCCAGCAGATCTTGGGGCTCACATGAGCAGTTCTTC
TRBD2,TRBV6-5,TRBJ2-7,once,CASSLALAGLYEQYF,TGTGCCAGCAGTTTGGCACTAGCGGGCCTATACGAGCAGTACTTC
TRBD1,TRBV15,TRBJ1-5,NA,CATTGGWGQPQHF,TGTGCCACCACAGGGGGCTGGGGTCAGCCCCAGCATTTT
TRBD1,TRBV27,TRBJ1-2,NA,CASSFRQGNYGYTF,TGTGCCAGCAGTTTTCGACAGGGAAACTATGGCTACACCTTC
NA,TRBV5-4,TRBJ1-2,NA,CASSLRDLGYGYTF,TGTGCCAGCAGCTTGCGCGACCTAGGCTATGGCTACACCTTC